A selection of T cell receptor beta chains follows, all from one sample in a study of cytomegalovirus exposure and HLA in healthy donors. The table came from immunoSEQ multiplex PCR; TCRdb's copy has only in-frame clones and leaves some out. Of around 100,000 clones listed, roughly 80% were seen once; the top ten hold around 1.5%. The specimen sequenced was PBMCs. These receptors came from a woman between 35 and 50 years old in good health and CMV-seronegative. Both conserved end residues are part of each CDR3. The D gene is left open where the match is weak. Rows may omit the clone size; those that give it use once, few, many or a size class.

cdr3_aa cdr3_nt j_call d_call v_call clone_size
CASGDRTTLGEQYF TGTGCCAGCGGAGACAGGACCACGTTGGGGGAGCAGTACTTC TRBJ2-7 . TRBV28 .
CASSDNTVSYEQYF TGTGCCAGCAGTGATAATACTGTCTCCTACGAGCAGTACTTC TRBJ2-7 . TRBV2 few
CASSLTGLAGDPSTDTQYF TGTGCCAGCAGCCTAACGGGACTAGCGGGAGATCCTAGCACAGATACGCAGTATTTT TRBJ2-3 TRBD2 TRBV7-8 .
CSVGTPGRDGYTF TGCAGCGTGGGGACTCCGGGAAGGGATGGCTACACCTTC TRBJ1-2 . TRBV29-1 .
CASSFAGGGTDTQYF TGTGCCAGCAGCTTCGCCGGGGGGGGCACAGATACGCAGTATTTT TRBJ2-3 TRBD2 TRBV5-4 .
CASSSLDRIDNEQFF TGTGCCAGCAGCTCCTTAGACAGGATCGACAATGAGCAGTTCTTC TRBJ2-1 . TRBV7-9 .
CASSPMGDQPQHF TGTGCCAGCTCACCAATGGGAGATCAGCCCCAGCATTTT TRBJ1-5 . TRBV18 .
CASSLTGGNTEAFF TGTGCCAGCAGCTTGACAGGGGGGAACACTGAAGCTTTCTTT TRBJ1-1 TRBD1 TRBV7-3 .
CASSEALISKDGGEAFF TGTGCCAGCAGTGAAGCTTTAATAAGTAAGGACGGAGGTGAAGCTTTCTTT TRBJ1-1 . TRBV2 .
CASSYVSQGTPRPAFF TGTGCCAGCAGTTACGTTAGTCAGGGGACGCCTAGACCAGCTTTCTTT TRBJ1-1 . TRBV6-5 .
CASSLVFLQETQYF TGCGCCAGCAGCTTGGTATTCCTACAAGAGACCCAGTACTTC TRBJ2-5 . TRBV5-1 .
CASSLLTGYNEQFF TGTGCCAGCAGTTTGCTGACAGGGTACAATGAGCAGTTCTTC TRBJ2-1 TRBD1 TRBV28 .
CAWMGPPRHGQDPRTQYF TGTGCCTGGATGGGACCACCTCGGCACGGACAGGACCCCAGGACCCAGTACTTC TRBJ2-5 TRBD1 TRBV30 .
CASSYTPGEGYGYTF TGCGCCAGCAGCTACACCCCAGGGGAAGGTTATGGCTACACCTTC TRBJ1-2 . TRBV5-1 .